These T cell receptor beta chains were read from a single sample in a study of T cell responses to AZD1222 COVID-19 vaccine. Assay: immunoSEQ multiplex PCR; the TCRdb copy retains only in-frame clones and omits some. The top ten clones hold about a tenth of a sample with approximately 70,000 clones, around 88% of them seen once. Source: peripheral blood, taken 28 days after the second dose of the MenACWY control vaccine. The receptors here all came from an adult who received the MenACWY meningococcal vaccine as a control. CDR3s include the opening cysteine and the closing phenylalanine or tryptophan. D genes are given only for firm matches.

D,J,V,CDR3
.,TRBJ1-6,TRBV6-5,CASSSPHRGLNSPLHF
.,TRBJ2-5,TRBV6-2/TRBV6-3,CASSYPTGRETQYF
.,TRBJ1-5,TRBV28,CASRWGAYNQPQHF
.,TRBJ1-3,TRBV13,CASIASALGGSGNTIYF
TRBD1,TRBJ1-5,TRBV27,CASSFRDREQPQHF
.,TRBJ1-1,TRBV19,CASSTTLWGEAFF
TRBD1,TRBJ1-1,TRBV3-1/TRBV3-2,CASSQGTARRLNTEAFF
TRBD1,TRBJ2-1,TRBV12-3/TRBV12-4,CASSGRQGAKFF
TRBD2,TRBJ2-5,TRBV7-8,CASTDGTSGGTETQYF
.,TRBJ1-5,TRBV6-5,CASSYSHRGNQPQHF
.,TRBJ2-1,TRBV11-1,CASSTESGVPNEQFF
.,TRBJ1-6,TRBV28,CASNRGNRNSPLHF
.,TRBJ1-2,TRBV14,CASSQRGGAGYGYTF
.,TRBJ1-1,TRBV28,CASRPEQGIAFF
.,TRBJ2-3,TRBV15,CATSRDRGSYTDTQYF
.,TRBJ1-6,TRBV5-1,CASSTEGGRDSPLHF
TRBD1,TRBJ2-1,TRBV9,CASSLRQGAYNEQFF
TRBD1,TRBJ1-1,TRBV6-5,CASSYAGQGVEAFF
TRBD2,TRBJ2-7,TRBV30,CAWTSGGAGYEQYF
.,TRBJ1-2,TRBV2,CASRILQGPNYGYTF
.,TRBJ1-4,TRBV5-1,CASTRDGANEKLFF
.,TRBJ1-2,TRBV5-4,CASSGTRGNYGYTF
.,TRBJ1-1,TRBV2,CASSYQGDTEAFF
TRBD2,TRBJ2-2,TRBV5-1,CASSLVAGGTRTGELFF
.,TRBJ1-1,TRBV2,CASSEALGQGNTEAFF
.,TRBJ1-2,TRBV5-1,CASSPGAGVYGYTF
.,TRBJ1-2,TRBV6-6,CASSYSTGRNYGYTF
.,TRBJ1-6,TRBV4-2,CASSQDPGDGSTLHF
TRBD1,TRBJ2-6,TRBV2,CASSQGQGIVSGANVLTF
.,TRBJ2-3,TRBV4-3,CASSQDVAASTDTQYF
.,TRBJ1-5,TRBV12-3/TRBV12-4,CASTLSQGQPQHF
.,TRBJ1-1,TRBV14,CASSQASGFERAFF
TRBD1,TRBJ1-5,TRBV24-1,CATSGRTGVQPQHF
TRBD2,TRBJ2-5,TRBV28,CASSSPRGDQETQYF
.,TRBJ1-4,TRBV5-4,CASSSGSGSGEKLFF
.,TRBJ1-2,TRBV9,CASSLNDRGYGYTF
.,TRBJ2-5,TRBV19,CASSMGETEDQYF
.,TRBJ2-1,TRBV6-5,CASSYTVNSYNEQFF
.,TRBJ1-1,TRBV19,CASSPRTVVTEAFF
.,TRBJ1-3,TRBV13,CASSSSDWQSGNTIYF
TRBD1,TRBJ1-5,TRBV20-1,CSASRGQGYSNQPQHF
.,TRBJ1-4,TRBV5-1,CASSLGGGENEKLFF
.,TRBJ1-1,TRBV4-2,CASSLDKKTNTEAFF
.,TRBJ1-3,TRBV4-3,CASSQTQAVYSGNTIYF
TRBD1,TRBJ1-4,TRBV2,CASSEEMAGGEKLFF
TRBD2,TRBJ2-7,TRBV4-1,CASSQAPGLESPEQYF
.,TRBJ1-1,TRBV29-1,CSVEDVGNTEAFF
.,TRBJ2-5,TRBV3-1/TRBV3-2,CASSQATGEETQYF
.,TRBJ2-7,TRBV10-1,CARERIYEQYF
.,TRBJ1-6,TRBV2,CASQPFGGRGSPLHF
.,TRBJ1-2,TRBV2,CASSEVGPVRGYTF
.,TRBJ1-5,TRBV30,CAWSTRGAGNQPQHF
.,TRBJ2-5,TRBV3-1/TRBV3-2,CASSQDPGRQETQYF
.,TRBJ2-5,TRBV9,CASSVEMDGTQYF
.,TRBJ1-1,TRBV2,CASSERSMNTEAFF